The sequence of this T cell receptor beta chain was determined in a study of human CD8 memory T cell subsets. TCR beta was sequenced from UMI-tagged 5' RACE libraries. After re-calling the 5' RACE reads, TCRdb lists one entry per CDR3 protein, DNA absent. Reported are about 6,500 distinct CDR3 sequences; the ten largest clones contain 20% to 25%. This CDR3 has 16 amino acids. Germline values: CDR1 SGHAT, CDR2 FQDESV (reference sequence). CCR7+ PD-1+ TIGIT+ early memory CD8+ T cells with exhausted-like traits constituted the TPEX cells. The authors obtained RNA from duplicate vials, each holding about 150,000 sorted CD8+ T cells, for every subset. According to its frequency, this clonotype is medium-sized (0.01 to 0.1%).

The chain carries TRBV11-1 and TRBJ2-5; the TCRdb D gene call, TRBD2, has no DNA to confirm it. Material: CD8+ T cells from PBMCs. The source of this sequence is a human donor in good health. The CDR3 sequence: CASSFLSGGYQETQYF.